This is a list of T cell receptor beta chains from one sample in a study of blood T cells in healthy people across ages. Using its own MiXCR run on the 5' RACE reads, TCRdb lists one record per CDR3 protein. The table has around 2 million distinct CDR3 sequences, approximately 40% seen once. The sequenced sample was blood. These receptors came from a human donor in good health. CDR3s include the opening cysteine and the closing phenylalanine or tryptophan. The D gene is left open where the match is weak. Rows may omit the clone size; those that give it use once, few, many or a size class.

>few|NA|TRBJ2-7|TRBV20-1
CSARGGAGRYEQYF
TGCAGTGCTAGAGGAGGGGCGGGGCGCTACGAGCAGTACTTC
>NA|TRBD1|TRBJ2-2|TRBV7-2
CASSGTGIITGELFF
TGTGCCAGCAGTGGGACAGGGATTATCACCGGGGAGCTGTTTTTT
>few|NA|TRBJ1-5|TRBV6-1
CASSEAWQVDQPQHF
TGTGCCAGCAGTGAAGCCTGGCAGGTGGATCAGCCCCAGCATTTT
>NA|TRBD2|TRBJ2-3|TRBV7-8
CASSPGLAGVPYTQYF
TGTGCCAGCAGCCCCGGACTAGCGGGGGTTCCTTATACGCAGTATTTT
>NA|NA|TRBJ1-5|TRBV6-5
CASTGEPQHF
TGTGCCAGCACGGGGGAGCCCCAGCATTTT
>NA|NA|TRBJ1-2|TRBV5-6
CASSSGWNDGYTF
TGTGCCAGCAGCTCAGGGTGGAATGATGGCTACACCTTC
>NA|NA|TRBJ2-7|TRBV20-1
CSASSFSYNEQYF
TGCAGTGCTAGCTCCTTCTCCTACAATGAGCAGTACTTC
>few|NA|TRBJ1-4|TRBV29-1
CSVGRVLNEKLFF
TGCAGCGTTGGCCGTGTCCTTAATGAAAAACTGTTTTTT
>NA|NA|TRBJ1-2|TRBV18
CASSSQGERYGYTF
TGTGCCAGCTCATCCCAAGGGGAGCGGTATGGCTACACCTTC
>NA|NA|TRBJ1-1|TRBV29-1
CSVEAFGEAFF
TGCAGCGTTGAAGCATTCGGAGAAGCTTTCTTT
>many|TRBD2|TRBJ2-1|TRBV29-1
CSVGGLAYNEQFF
TGCAGCGTTGGGGGACTAGCCTACAATGAGCAGTTCTTC
>few|TRBD2|TRBJ2-5|TRBV6-1
CASSPSISGDYQETQYF
TGTGCCAGCAGCCCAAGCATTAGCGGGGATTACCAAGAGACCCAGTACTTC
>NA|NA|TRBJ2-5|TRBV12-5
CASGLLFPQETQYF
TGTGCTAGTGGTTTGTTATTCCCTCAAGAGACCCAGTACTTC